These 8 T cell receptor beta chains were all obtained from the same sample, sequenced in a study of breast tumors, draining lymph nodes, adjacent tissues. Samples came from axillary lymph nodes draining the breast cancer. One entry per CDR3 protein results from TCRdb running MiXCR on the multiplex PCR reads. The sample shows 140,000 or so distinct CDR3 sequences, approximately 30% of them seen only once. The material sequenced was axillary lymph node tissue. These receptors were taken from a female donor with breast cancer. Some clones in this sample may be carry-over from other donors' samples.

This clonotype has at least ten counts. This chain uses TRBV6-5 with TRBJ2-2, with 7 bases aligning to TRBD1. CDR1 MNHEY and CDR2 SVGAGI come from the germline V gene. The CDR3 spans 15 residues. V was clipped by 4 bases and J by 7 bases; unmatched bases: 9. The CDR3 DNA is TGTGCCAGCAGTTCCTTACAGGGGCGGAGCGGGGAGCTGTTTTTT. This gives the protein CASSSLQGRSGELFF.

Of note for this clonotype: A much larger clone lies a single base off, so this may be a read error. This chain's CDR3 is CASSTLSPYEQFF. DNA for the CDR3: TGTGCCAGCAGTACCCTATCGCCCTACGAGCAGTTCTTC. The rearrangement uses TRBV28 and TRBJ2-1; D remains ambiguous. Germline CDR1 and CDR2: MDHEN and SYDVKM. Trimming shortened V by 5 bases and J by 10 bases, and 15 bases separated the two germline ends. The CDR3 spans 13 residues.

Details on this clonotype: It is likely a read error, because the conserved phenylalanine at the end of the CDR3 is missing. The rearrangement links TRBV20-1 to TRBJ1-5; D is unresolved. Deletions cut 1 base from V and 3 bases from J, with 10 bases between. Per germline, CDR1 DFQATT and CDR2 SNEGSKA (reference sequence). The CDR3 covers 14 residues. In DNA form, the CDR3 reads TGCAGTGCTAGAGGAACAGAGTACAATCAGCCCCAGCATGGT. Amino acid sequence: CSARGTEYNQPQHG.

This clonotype was recorded at least ten times. The V and J genes are TRBV5-1 and TRBJ1-5, with TRBD1 identical over 7 bases. The V segment lost 4 bases and the J segment 5 bases; nucleotides outside the gene matches: 9. The length of the CDR3 is 15 residues. The germline V gene encodes CDR1 SGHRS and CDR2 YFSETQ. The CDR3 DNA is TGCGCCAGCAGCCTGGAGACAGGGTTGCATCAGCCCCAGCATTTT. It specifies CASSLETGLHQPQHF.

This clonotype was observed a few times. The chain joins TRBV5-1 to TRBJ1-1, with D uncertain. CDR3 length: 12 amino acids. With 4 bases removed from V and 11 bases from J, the gap between germline ends came to 15 bases. The V gene's germline CDR1 is SGHRS and CDR2 YFSETQ. CDR3 nucleotide sequence: TGCGCCAGCAGCCCAGGAGGCCCCGGGGCTTTCTTT. As protein: CASSPGGPGAFF. The variable domain in full, completed from reference TRBV5-1 and TRBJ1-1, reads KAGVTQTPRYLIKTRGQQVTLSCSPISGHRSVSWYQQTPGQGLQFLFEYFSETQRNKGNFPGRFSGRQFSNSRSEMNVSTLELGDSALYLCASSPGGPGAFFGQGTRLTVV.

This clonotype was picked up many times. The chain is built from TRBV7-2 and TRBJ1-2; D is perhaps TRBD1 (6 bases). The CDR3 is 16 amino acids. Germline assignment: CDR1 SGHTA and CDR2 FQGNSA. V gave up 5 bases and J gave up 2 bases, with 18 bases separating them. CDR3 residues: CASSQNLGALNYGYTF. Written as DNA, the CDR3 is TGTGCCAGCAGCCAGAACCTGGGGGCGCTGAACTATGGCTACACCTTC.

The chain carries TRBV14 and TRBJ1-1; TRBD1 might be the D (5 bases). Trimming cost V 10 bases and J 1 base, with 16 bases left between them. Per germline, CDR1 SGHDN and CDR2 FVKESK. The CDR3 totals 14 residues. The CDR3 sequence: CAMEIRGTNTEAFF. CDR3 coding DNA: TGTGCCATGGAAATCCGGGGGACGAACACTGAAGCTTTCTTT.

The genes are TRBV5-5 and TRBJ2-1; tentative D call: TRBD1 (6 bases). CDR3 length: 16 residues. Germline V lookup: CDR1 SGHKS, CDR2 YYEKEE (reference sequence). Trimming cost V 4 bases and J 4 bases, with 18 bases left between them. In DNA, the CDR3 is TGTGCCAGCAGCCTTTTCCAGGGGAGAGAGTACAATGAGCAGTTCTTC. This sequence encodes CASSLFQGREYNEQFF.